These 19 T cell receptor beta chains originate from one sample sequenced in a study of CXCR3-negative and CXCR3-positive naive CD8 T cells. Study-level results: CXCR3-negative naive cells had less hydrophobic TRB CDR3s than did CXCR3-positive naive cells.

The TRB cDNA libraries were prepared by 5' RACE with UMI labels. TCRdb re-called the 5' RACE reads; every CDR3 protein appears as one record, without DNA. Seen in this sample are around 65,000 distinct CDR3 sequences; the ten most common clones hold just over 0.7%. These TCRs' antigens remain unknown. Sequenced sample: naive CXCR3+ CD8+ T cells from blood. The subset here: CD45RO-CCR7+CD27+CD95- naive CD8+ T cells expressing CXCR3 (TNR3+). The receptors were sampled from a human donor in good health. Some clones in this sample may be carry-over from other donors' samples.

This rearrangement joins TRBV27 to TRBJ1-1; there is no DNA to check the TCRdb D call of TRBD1. Germline CDR1 is MNHEY and CDR2 is SMNVEV (reference sequence). The CDR3 loop spans 15 amino acids. The CDR3 sequence: CASSLRGGSSTEAFF.

V usage is TRBV11-3 and J usage is TRBJ2-1; no DNA is available, so the TRBD2 call from TCRdb remains unchecked. The germline V gene has CDR1 SGHNT and CDR2 YENEEA. CDR3 length equals 16 residues. The CDR3 protein is CPSSPPVAGAYNEQFF.

The chain has TRBV29-1 and TRBJ2-7; TCRdb gives TRBD1 as the D gene, but with no DNA this cannot be confirmed. This CDR3 region has 16 residues. Germline V gene data show CDR1 as SQVTM and CDR2 as ANQGSEA. CDR3 amino acids: CSVEDPGQGVAYEQYF.

The genes are TRBV18 and TRBJ2-5. This CDR3 comprises 12 residues. CDR1 and CDR2 (germline): KGHSH, LQKENI. The CDR3 loop reads CASSPPLETQYF. The full variable domain, with the rest looked up from reference TRBV18 and TRBJ2-5, is NAGVMQNPRHLVRRRGQEARLRCSPMKGHSHVYWYRQLPEEGLKFMVYLQKENIIDESGMPKERFSAEFPKEGPSILRIQQVVRGDSAAYFCASSPPLETQYFGPGTRLLVL.

The gene calls are TRBV29-1 and TRBJ2-7; the TCRdb call, TRBD2, lacks DNA for checking. This CDR3 is built from 14 residues. Germline CDR1 reads SQVTM; CDR2 reads ANQGSEA. The CDR3 sequence is CSVVVMGRKGEQYF.

The genes are TRBV13 and TRBJ2-2; lacking DNA, the TRBD2 call made by TCRdb goes unchecked. The CDR3 is 17 residues long. CDR1 is PRHDT, CDR2 FYEKMQ, per germline (reference sequence). CDR3 residues: CASSSRPLHTNTGELFF.

The chain recombines TRBV12-5 with TRBJ2-7; TCRdb gives TRBD1 as the D gene, but with no DNA this cannot be confirmed. The CDR3 length is 14 residues. Germline CDR1 and CDR2: LGHNT and FRNRAP. CDR3 sequence reads: CASGSGTGDYEQYF.

This sequence joins TRBV29-1 and TRBJ2-2; the TCRdb call, TRBD2, lacks DNA for checking. CDR3 size: 16 residues. Per germline, CDR1 SQVTM and CDR2 ANQGSEA. The CDR3 spells CSVETSGELGTGELFF.

The chain combines TRBV6-5 with TRBJ2-4; TCRdb gives TRBD1 as the D gene, but with no DNA this cannot be confirmed. The CDR3 loop spans 14 amino acids. In germline, CDR1 is MNHEY, CDR2 SVGAGI. The CDR3 sequence: CASSYAPGVDIQYF.

The chain uses TRBV28 and TRBJ2-7; TCRdb names TRBD1, which stays unverified in the absence of DNA. Germline V gene data show CDR1 as MDHEN and CDR2 as SYDVKM. This CDR3 is built from 13 residues. The CDR3 sequence is CASNADRVDEQYF.

The chain combines TRBV5-1 with TRBJ1-2. CDR1 and CDR2 (germline): SGHRS, YFSETQ. The CDR3 loop spans 14 amino acids. This CDR3 is CASSLDRGGNGYTF. The full variable domain, rest sourced from reference TRBV5-1 and TRBJ1-2, is KAGVTQTPRYLIKTRGQQVTLSCSPISGHRSVSWYQQTPGQGLQFLFEYFSETQRNKGNFPGRFSGRQFSNSRSEMNVSTLELGDSALYLCASSLDRGGNGYTFGSGTRLTVV.

CDR3: CASEGQTYEQYF. This sequence joins TRBV28 and TRBJ2-7; lacking DNA, the TRBD1 call made by TCRdb goes unchecked. Germline V gene sequence: CDR1 MDHEN, CDR2 SYDVKM. The CDR3 is 12 residues long. The variable domain in full, completed from reference TRBV28 and TRBJ2-7, reads DVKVTQSSRYLVKRTGEKVFLECVQDMDHENMFWYRQDPGLGLRLIYFSYDVKMKEKGDIPEGYSVSREKKERFSLILESASTNQTSMYLCASEGQTYEQYFGPGTRLTVT.

The chain joins TRBV20-1 to TRBJ1-6; TCRdb's D gene call, TRBD1, goes unchecked for lack of DNA. This CDR3 region has 17 residues. Germline-derived CDR1 and CDR2 are DFQATT and SNEGSKA (reference sequence). The CDR3 sequence is CSARDQEWTGDNSPLHF.

The V gene is TRBV27, the J gene TRBJ2-3. Per germline, CDR1 MNHEY and CDR2 SMNVEV (reference sequence). The CDR3 covers 14 residues. CDR3 protein: CASSPRLAADTQYF.

This rearrangement joins TRBV20-1 to TRBJ2-7; TCRdb indicates TRBD2, and absent DNA this call remains unverified. The CDR3 has 13 amino acids. CDR1 is DFQATT and CDR2 is SNEGSKA in the germline V gene (reference sequence). This chain's CDR3 is CSASSLAEYEQYF.

The V and J genes are TRBV12-3 or TRBV12-4 and TRBJ2-1. This CDR3 is built from 17 residues. The CDR3: CASSLSFVQLRYNEQFF.

The chain couples TRBV7-9 to TRBJ2-7; TCRdb designates TRBD2, a call that cannot be tested without DNA. There are 12 residues in the CDR3. Germline CDR1 reads SEHNR; CDR2 reads FQNEAQ (reference sequence). The CDR3 loop is CASSGRSGEQYF.

This sequence joins TRBV27 and TRBJ2-3; there is no DNA to check the TCRdb D call of TRBD2. Looked up from germline, CDR1 is MNHEY and CDR2 is SMNVEV (reference sequence). The CDR3 length is 17 residues. The CDR3 spells CASSLPTSGGPPDTQYF.

V usage is TRBV20-1 and J usage is TRBJ2-7; the D call of TRBD1 rests on TCRdb alone, since no DNA is present to check it. The V gene's germline CDR1 is DFQATT and CDR2 SNEGSKA (reference sequence). The length of the CDR3 is 16 residues. CDR3: CSARDLGRGTSYEQYF.